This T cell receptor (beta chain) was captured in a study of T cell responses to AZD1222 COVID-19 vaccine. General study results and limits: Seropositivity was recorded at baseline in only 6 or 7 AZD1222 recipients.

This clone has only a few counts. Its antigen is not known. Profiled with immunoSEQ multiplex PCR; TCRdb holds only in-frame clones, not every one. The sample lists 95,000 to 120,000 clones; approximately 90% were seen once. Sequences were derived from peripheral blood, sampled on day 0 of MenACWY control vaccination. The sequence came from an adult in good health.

In DNA form, the CDR3 reads TGTGCCAGCAGTGGGGGCCTAGCGGGTTACAATGAGCAGTTCTTC. It translates to CASSGGLAGYNEQFF. The rearrangement joins TRBV2 to TRBJ2-1; TRBD2 aligns across 8 bases. This CDR3 contains 15 residues. In germline, CDR1 is SNHLY, CDR2 FYNNEI. V shed 4 bases and J 4 bases; nucleotides not matched to a gene: 6.